This T cell receptor (beta chain) stems from a study of T-cell memory formation after mild COVID-19. V was cut by 0 bases and J by 0 bases, with 10 bases left in between. The CDR3 loop spans 17 amino acids. The germline gives CDR1 SGHKS, CDR2 YYEKEE (reference sequence). As regards this clonotype: Its target is unknown.

Study-wide results and caveats: Contracting clones from day 15 to 85 showed balanced CD4/CD8; later expanders favored CD4+. For second-wave clones that peaked at day 37, SARS-CoV-2 specificity went unverified.

cDNA libraries for TCR alpha and TCR beta, carrying sample barcodes and UMIs, came from 5'RACE with constant-segment primers. TCRdb re-analysed the 5' RACE reads in MiXCR, keeping a single row per CDR3 protein. Counted here are about 470,000 distinct CDR3 sequences, roughly 23% occurring once; the ten biggest clones make up about an eighth. The TCR sequence derives from an adult woman who had mild COVID-19 (a few samples of this study predate the infection). Cell type and time point are not known. Sequencing was performed on PBMCs or a T cell subset sorted from them (not recorded which). The rearrangement joins TRBV5-5 to TRBJ2-6; no clear D gene. This chain's CDR3 is CASSLGAITSGANVLTF. The DNA for the CDR3 is TGTGCCAGCAGCTTGGGGGCGATTACCTCTGGGGCCAACGTCCTGACTTTC. The entire variable domain, with the rest obtained from reference TRBV5-5 and TRBJ2-6, is as follows: DAGVTQSPTHLIKTRGQQVTLRCSPISGHKSVSWYQQVLGQGPQFIFQYYEKEERGRGNFPDRFSARQFPNYSSELNVNALLLGDSALYLCASSLGAITSGANVLTFGAGSRLTVL.